The 6 T cell receptor beta chains in this list originate from one sample, sequenced in a study of blood T cell repertoires in COVID-19. Clones were read by immunoSEQ multiplex PCR, and TCRdb kept only the in-frame ones, dropping some. Of a few hundred thousand clones detected, 80% to 85% appear once; the ten largest clones hold around 4.2%. The sequenced material came from peripheral blood. Source of these receptors: a man aged 60 to 69 with acute or convalescent COVID-19.

The genes are TRBV6-5 and TRBJ2-1; 8 positions agree with TRBD2. This CDR3 is 14 amino acids long. Trimming cost V 5 bases and J 6 bases; bases outside gene matches: 6. Germline assignment: CDR1 MNHEY and CDR2 SVGAGI. The CDR3, as DNA: TGTGCCAGCAGTCAGACCGGGACTAGCAATGAGCAGTTCTTC. It codes for CASSQTGTSNEQFF.

This chain links TRBV16 with TRBJ2-6, with D uncertain. Trimming stripped 2 bases from V and 0 bases from J, with 8 bases between. CDR3 length equals 16 residues. Germline V gene data show CDR1 as KGHSY and CDR2 as FQNENV. As DNA, the CDR3 is TGTGCCAGCAGCCAAATCAGGTCCTCTGGGGCCAACGTCCTGACTTTC. Translated: CASSQIRSSGANVLTF.

This clone was detected a few times. The chain recombines TRBV4-2 with TRBJ1-3; D is perhaps TRBD1 (6 bases). With 4 bases removed from V and 7 bases from J, the gap between germline ends came to 14 bases. Germline loops: CDR1 LGHNA, CDR2 YNFKEQ. This CDR3 is 14 amino acids long. The CDR3 protein is CASSPGGLWNTIYF. The CDR3 nucleotides are TGTGCCAGCAGCCCGGGGGGCCTGTGGAACACCATATATTTT.

CDR3: CASSLFIDLRQSSYEQYF. Here the CDR3 DNA reads TGTGCCAGCAGCTTGTTCATTGACCTTAGACAGAGCTCCTACGAGCAGTACTTC. J is TRBJ2-7 and V is TRBV5-5; weak D call: TRBD1 (5 bases). V was pared by 1 base and J by 0 bases, with 20 bases between. Germline CDR1 and CDR2: SGHKS and YYEKEE (reference sequence). This CDR3 contains 18 residues.

V and J are TRBV5-4 and TRBJ2-3; 8 bases are a match to TRBD2. V gave up 1 base and J gave up 8 bases; unmatched junction bases: 6. CDR1 SGHNT and CDR2 YYREEE come from the germline V gene (reference sequence). This CDR3 region has 14 residues. This CDR3 reads CASSLYGGAGTQYF. The CDR3 DNA sequence: TGTGCCAGCAGCTTGTACGGGGGGGCCGGTACGCAGTATTTT.

The J gene is TRBJ2-3, the V gene TRBV5-1; the D gene is possibly TRBD1 (5 bases). The CDR3 is made up of 12 amino acids. Germline V gives CDR1 SGHRS, CDR2 YFSETQ. The V gene lost 3 bases and the J gene lost 6 bases, with 8 bases spanning the gap. The CDR3 region is CASSSTVDTQYF. CDR3 coding DNA: TGCGCCAGCAGCTCGACAGTGGATACGCAGTATTTT.